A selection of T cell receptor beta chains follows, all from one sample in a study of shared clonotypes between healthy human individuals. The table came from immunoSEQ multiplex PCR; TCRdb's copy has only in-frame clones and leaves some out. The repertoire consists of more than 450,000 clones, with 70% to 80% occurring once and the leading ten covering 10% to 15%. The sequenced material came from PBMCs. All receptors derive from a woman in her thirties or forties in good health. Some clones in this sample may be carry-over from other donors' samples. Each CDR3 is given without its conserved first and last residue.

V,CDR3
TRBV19,ASTRQARRYENEQF
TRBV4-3,ASSQLPGANTGELF
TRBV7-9,ASSRQDYGYT
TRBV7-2,ASSPNQGANEKLF
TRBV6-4,ASSDRATDTQY
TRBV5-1,ASSLAQYNEQF
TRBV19,ASSTLGGATEAF
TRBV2,ASSGTSGFSDTQY
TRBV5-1,ASSKDPRGRTEAF
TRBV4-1,ASSQAGVFAYEQY
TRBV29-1,SVEHRDTEAF
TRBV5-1,ASSLALTSGGYT
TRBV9,ASAHSRSRPPGNEQF
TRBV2,ASSYDRGYVKLF
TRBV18,ASSPPRTDQETQY
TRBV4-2,ASSQGGTNTGELF
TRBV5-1,TSSPLTGRGSYEQY
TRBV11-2,ASSLITSYEQY
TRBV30,AGGQGSYEQY
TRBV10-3,AISSLAGPLSTDTQY
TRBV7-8,ASSLKRDHSTDTQY
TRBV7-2,ASSWGQGDYEQY
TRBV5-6,ASSAFRQKATETQY
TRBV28,ASRRGLAKNIQY
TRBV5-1,ASSRDRAGMNTEAF
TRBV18,ASSPGVGGTYEQY
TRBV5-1,ASSGRTGGEFEQY
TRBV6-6,ASSYSPDGAATQY
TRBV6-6,ASSYSTYNEQF
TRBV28,ASSLRDRAGGYT
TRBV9,ASSDKRATDTQY
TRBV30,AWSVNLAGGNEQY
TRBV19,ASRNPGQALAKNIQY
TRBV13,ASSLGQLVSEQF
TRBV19,ASSSGGSGANVLT
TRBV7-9,ASSLHDIDTGELF